These 4 T cell receptor beta chains were all obtained from the same sample, sequenced in a study of PD-1 blockade in classical Hodgkin lymphoma. Each patient relapsed following autologous stem cell transplantation, and prior brentuximab vedotin exposure differed. The data were produced by immunoSEQ multiplex PCR, yet TCRdb's version contains in-frame clones alone and is incomplete. This table holds about 23,000 clones, 71% found once. The sequences come from peripheral blood mononuclear cells (PBMCs), collected at baseline. These receptors originate from a human donor with classical Hodgkin lymphoma.

The chain recombines TRBV6-5 with TRBJ2-5, with D perhaps TRBD1 or TRBD2 (6 bases each). Germline loops: CDR1 MNHEY, CDR2 SVGAGI. The V and J ends lost 2 bases and 7 bases respectively, with 14 bases between them. CDR3 size: 14 residues. The chain's CDR3 is CASSYGGGRRTQYF. CDR3 coding DNA: TGTGCCAGCAGTTACGGAGGGGGTAGGAGGACCCAGTACTTC.

V usage is TRBV7-9 and J usage is TRBJ1-1, with D perhaps matching TRBD1 (5 bases). This CDR3 spans 16 amino acids. V was shortened by 2 bases and J by 1 base, with 14 bases between the two germline ends. The V gene's germline CDR1 is SEHNR and CDR2 FQNEAQ (reference sequence). DNA of the CDR3: TGTGCCAGCAGCTTATCTGGCAGTGGGGGGAACACTGAAGCTTTCTTT. It specifies CASSLSGSGGNTEAFF.

This clone was counted between two and nine times. The genes are TRBV27 and TRBJ1-5, with D perhaps matching TRBD1 (6 bases). Germline lookup yields CDR1 MNHEY and CDR2 SMNVEV (reference sequence). The CDR3 consists of 13 residues. Trimming left V 5 bases short and J 3 bases short, with 8 bases between. This chain's CDR3 is CASSDRYNQPQHF. CDR3 in DNA: TGTGCCAGCAGTGACAGGTACAATCAGCCCCAGCATTTT.

The rearrangement uses TRBV10-3 and TRBJ2-4; possibly TRBD1 or TRBD2 for D (5 bases each). The CDR3 length is 15 residues. V was pared by 6 bases and J by 0 bases, with 12 bases between. Per the germline V gene, CDR1 is ENHRY and CDR2 is SYGVKD. In DNA, the CDR3 is TGTGCCATCAGCGAGGTCGGGACAGCCAAAAACATTCAGTACTTC. This translates into CAISEVGTAKNIQYF.